This T cell receptor beta chain was identified during a study of response to subunit inactivated influenza vaccine. One entry per CDR3 protein results from TCRdb running MiXCR on the RT-PCR reads. The sample lists over 650,000 distinct CDR3 sequences; around 20% were seen once. Study-wide results and limits: There was a suggestion from the authors that each seasonal influenza vaccination recruits few new T cells.

Of note for this clonotype: Its antigen is undetermined.

With 8 bases removed from V and 5 bases from J, the gap between germline ends came to 10 bases. The germline CDR1 and CDR2 sequences are MNHEY and SVGAGI. The length of the CDR3 is 11 residues. The TCR originated in a man over 45 who received an inactivated influenza vaccine. The chain uses TRBV6-5 and TRBJ2-7; D is unclear. Sequencing used PBMCs from blood, obtained roughly 5 days after vaccination. The CDR3 nucleotides are TGTGCCAGCGGGAAGCTCGACGAGCAGTACTTC. Its protein product is CASGKLDEQYF.